Listed below are T cell receptor beta chains from one sample, sequenced in a study of T-cell memory formation after mild COVID-19. A single record per CDR3 protein comes from TCRdb applying MiXCR to the 5' RACE reads. The table records about 430,000 distinct CDR3 sequences, 18% of them present only once. The sequencing input was PBMCs or a T cell subset sorted from them (not recorded which). The receptors originated from a man aged 18-30 years who had mild COVID-19 (a few samples of this study predate the infection). Cell type and time point are not known. Both conserved end residues are part of each CDR3. A D gene is named only where the DNA matches it firmly. Clone sizes are given selectively: once, few, many, or a class where the clone is expanded.

j_call d_call clone_size v_call cdr3_nt cdr3_aa
TRBJ2-5 - - TRBV6-5 TGTGCCAGCATGACAGGTCAAGAGACCCAGTACTTC CASMTGQETQYF
TRBJ1-5 TRBD1 - TRBV5-1 TGCGCCAGCAGCTTGGGACAGGGGGCCCAGCCCCAGCATTTT CASSLGQGAQPQHF
TRBJ2-3 TRBD1 - TRBV6-1 TGTGCCAGCGACTACCGGGACAGAGATACGCAGTATTTT CASDYRDRDTQYF
TRBJ2-1 - - TRBV20-1 TGCAGTGCTACGACCGGGACTCTGCCCAATGAGCAGTTCTTC CSATTGTLPNEQFF
TRBJ2-3 - - TRBV7-9 TGTGCCAGCAGCCCCCCCATTTTGGGAGTATCGGCAGATACGCAGTATTTT CASSPPILGVSADTQYF
TRBJ1-4 TRBD1 - TRBV7-9 TGTGCCAGCAGCCATAGACCGACAGGGGATGATAAACTGTTTTTT CASSHRPTGDDKLFF
TRBJ1-1 TRBD1 few TRBV4-3 TGCGCCAGCAGCCAGACAGGGAAAGTGGGGGCTTTCTTT CASSQTGKVGAFF
TRBJ1-1 - - TRBV4-1 TGCGACAGCAGCCAAGATTCGGGGGGCAACACTGAAGCTTTCTTT CDSSQDSGGNTEAFF
TRBJ1-4 - - TRBV20-1 TGCAGTGCTAGCCCCGTAGAAGCTAGCGATGAAAAACTGTTTTTT CSASPVEASDEKLFF
TRBJ2-3 TRBD2 - TRBV7-2 TGTGCCAGCACCGAGGGACTAGCGGGGACAGATACGCAGTATTTT CASTEGLAGTDTQYF
TRBJ2-1 - - TRBV28 TGTGCCAGCAGTTTCCAGGGACTTGAGCAGTTCTTC CASSFQGLEQFF
TRBJ1-6 - - TRBV12-3/TRBV12-4 TGTGCCACCACCTTGGGGGGTAGTATGAATTCACCCCTCCACTTT CATTLGGSMNSPLHF
TRBJ2-1 TRBD2 few TRBV9 TGTGCCAGCAGCCCCCGTGGACTAGCGGCCAACAATGAGCAGTTCTTC CASSPRGLAANNEQFF
TRBJ2-3 TRBD1 - TRBV20-1 TGCAGTCCACATCAGGGGGCTAGGTCCACAGATACGCAGTATTTT CSPHQGARSTDTQYF
TRBJ2-1 TRBD1 - TRBV29-1 TGCAGCGTTGATAACAGGGGGCGTTACGATGATCAGTTCTTC CSVDNRGRYDDQFF
TRBJ2-7 - - TRBV5-5 TGTGCCAGCAGCTTACGGTTTGAATCCTACGAGCAGTACTTC CASSLRFESYEQYF
TRBJ2-1 - - TRBV6-2/TRBV6-3 TGTGCCAGCAGCAAAAGCCGCTACAATGAGCAGTTCTTC CASSKSRYNEQFF
TRBJ2-1 TRBD1 - TRBV6-5 TGTGCCAGCAGCATATGGGCAGGGGGCAGCTCCTACAATGAGCAGTTCTTC CASSIWAGGSSYNEQFF
TRBJ2-3 - - TRBV3-1 TGTGCCAGCAGCCCGTCGAGGGGTCCCCACACAGATACGCAGTATTTT CASSPSRGPHTDTQYF
TRBJ1-1 - - TRBV29-1 TGCAGCGTGCCTCAGGGTGGCACTGAAGCTTTCTTT CSVPQGGTEAFF
TRBJ1-1 - - TRBV9 TGTGCCAGCAGCGTACGGTCGGAGGCTGAAGCTTTCTTT CASSVRSEAEAFF
TRBJ2-6 - - TRBV5-4 TGTGCCAGCAGCTTGGGAGGGCGCGGGGTTGGGGCCAACGTCCTGACTTTC CASSLGGRGVGANVLTF
TRBJ2-5 - few TRBV5-1 TGCGCCAGCAGCCCTCCGGAGGCGGCCCCGCGAGAGACCCAGTACTTC CASSPPEAAPRETQYF
TRBJ2-3 TRBD2 few TRBV3-1 TGTGCCAGCAGACTGACTAGCGGGGGGTCAGATACGCAGTATTTT CASRLTSGGSDTQYF
TRBJ2-1 TRBD1 - TRBV10-3 TGTGCCATCAGTGGAGCGGGACAGGGCTCCAATGAGCAGTTCTTC CAISGAGQGSNEQFF
TRBJ1-5 - - TRBV6-6 TGTGCCATTTCAAGGGGTAATCAGCCCCAGCATTTT CAISRGNQPQHF
TRBJ1-2 - - TRBV6-2/TRBV6-3 TGTGCCAGCAGTTACTCGTCGGGGGGCATGCGGGGCTACACCTTC CASSYSSGGMRGYTF
TRBJ2-5 TRBD2 few TRBV5-5 TGTGCCAGCCGGCTAGCGGGGTCAGGAGAGACCCAGTACTTC CASRLAGSGETQYF
TRBJ2-1 TRBD2 few TRBV7-6 TGTGCCAGCAGCAGCCTAGCGGGGGGTCCCAAGAGCTCCTACAATGAGCAGTTCTTC CASSSLAGGPKSSYNEQFF
TRBJ1-1 - few TRBV4-1 TGCGCCAGCAGCCAGTTCGGGGGGAGGACTGAAGCTTTCTTT CASSQFGGRTEAFF
TRBJ2-1 - few TRBV7-2 TGTGCCAGCAGCTTAGTTCCGGCAGGCCTTTACAATGAGCAGTTCTTC CASSLVPAGLYNEQFF